What follows are 28 T cell receptor beta chains derived from one specimen sequenced in a study of T cells expressing NK-cell markers. Each CDR3 protein gets one entry in TCRdb, which reprocessed the 5' RACE reads and gives no DNA. The repertoire table contains approximately 380,000 distinct CDR3 sequences. The source material was blood T cells: a sorted CD56 or NKG2C T cell subset, CD4+ or CD8+ T cells, or bulk PBMC T cells (not recorded which). The receptors stem from a man aged 18-70 years in good health.

V and J are TRBV4-2 and TRBJ2-1; no DNA is available, so the TRBD2 call from TCRdb remains unchecked. Germline-derived CDR1 and CDR2 are LGHNA and YNFKEQ. This CDR3 spans 16 amino acids. The CDR3 spells CASSQDRTSGVNEQFF.

The V call is TRBV4-1, the J call TRBJ1-4; TCRdb reports TRBD1, a call that lacks DNA to check it against. CDR1 and CDR2 (germline): MGHRA, YSYEKL. The CDR3 is 15 residues long. The CDR3 loop is CASSVHRGQNEKLFF.

The gene calls are TRBV2 and TRBJ2-7; TCRdb lists TRBD1, though no DNA is available to test this call. Germline V gene data show CDR1 as SNHLY and CDR2 as FYNNEI. CDR3 length: 12 amino acids. The CDR3 reads CATTRSGYEQYF.

V gene TRBV18 combines with J gene TRBJ2-5; TCRdb proposes TRBD1, but this gene call is untestable without DNA. The germline gives CDR1 KGHSH, CDR2 LQKENI. The CDR3 is made up of 15 amino acids. The CDR3 spells CASSPSRGREETQYF.

The V and J genes are TRBV6-5 and TRBJ2-2; TCRdb gives TRBD1 as the D gene, but with no DNA this cannot be confirmed. The CDR3 loop spans 19 amino acids. Germline V gene lookup returns CDR1 MNHEY and CDR2 SVGAGI. CDR3 amino acids: CASSSSIFPGQGNTGELFF.

The V and J genes are TRBV18 and TRBJ2-1. The germline gives CDR1 KGHSH, CDR2 LQKENI. The CDR3 sequence is 11 residues long. Here the CDR3 reads CASSQGSEQFF.

The rearrangement joins TRBV20-1 to TRBJ2-2. This CDR3 region has 17 residues. The germline CDR1 and CDR2 sequences are DFQATT and SNEGSKA (reference sequence). The CDR3 sequence is CSARDPLRHPLGGELFF.

This chain uses TRBV24-1 with TRBJ2-3; TCRdb's D call of TRBD1 is untestable without DNA. Per the germline V gene, CDR1 is KGHDR and CDR2 is SFDVKD. This CDR3 is built from 17 residues. The CDR3 loop is CATSVGLGTGGKNTQYF.

The genes are TRBV20-1 and TRBJ1-4. The CDR3 consists of 16 residues. The V gene's germline CDR1 is DFQATT and CDR2 SNEGSKA (reference sequence). CDR3 sequence reads: CSARGRHPTTNEKLFF.

This chain uses TRBV3-1 with TRBJ2-4. Germline-derived CDR1 and CDR2 are LGHDT and YNNKEL (reference sequence). CDR3 length: 14 amino acids. The CDR3 spells CASSQDIAKNIQYF.

The J gene is TRBJ2-7, the V gene TRBV19; without DNA, the TCRdb call of TRBD1 cannot be checked. The CDR3 runs 15 residues. Germline V gives CDR1 LNHDA, CDR2 SQIVND (reference sequence). The CDR3 loop is CASSTTGTGSHEQYF.

The chain is built from TRBV12-3 or TRBV12-4 and TRBJ2-1; without DNA, the TCRdb call of TRBD2 cannot be checked. The CDR3 runs 18 residues. The chain's CDR3 is CASSRTLLAGGFYNEQFF.

The chain has TRBV27 and TRBJ2-3; with no DNA, the TCRdb D assignment of TRBD2 cannot be verified. The CDR3 is 15 residues long. CDR1 and CDR2 from the germline V gene are MNHEY and SMNVEV (reference sequence). This CDR3 is CASSSQSGSTDTQYF.

The chain couples TRBV7-9 to TRBJ2-7; checking the TCRdb D call of TRBD2 is not possible without DNA. The CDR3 is made up of 15 amino acids. Germline lookup yields CDR1 SEHNR and CDR2 FQNEAQ (reference sequence). The CDR3 reads CASTSGGSGSYEQYF.

The CDR3 is CASSPRMTGQETQYF. The V call is TRBV18, the J call TRBJ2-5. The CDR3 loop spans 15 amino acids. The germline V gene encodes CDR1 KGHSH and CDR2 LQKENI.

The V gene is TRBV2, the J gene TRBJ2-3; TCRdb's D gene call, TRBD1, goes unchecked for lack of DNA. CDR1 is SNHLY and CDR2 is FYNNEI in the germline V gene. The CDR3 loop spans 15 amino acids. The CDR3 loop reads CASRPRGGASDTQYF.

The J gene is TRBJ2-3, the V gene TRBV3-1; the D gene TCRdb calls, TRBD2, cannot be checked with no DNA. The CDR3 length is 15 residues. Germline-derived CDR1 and CDR2 are LGHDT and YNNKEL (reference sequence). The CDR3 reads CASRNGGASTDTQYF.

This sequence joins TRBV6-5 and TRBJ2-7; TCRdb's D gene call, TRBD1, goes unchecked for lack of DNA. This CDR3 is built from 15 residues. Germline assignment: CDR1 MNHEY and CDR2 SVGAGI. CDR3 residues: CASVKGGPSSSEQYF.

V and J are TRBV20-1 and TRBJ2-7. The CDR3 runs to 16 residues. In germline, CDR1 is DFQATT, CDR2 SNEGSKA (reference sequence). Here the CDR3 reads CSARLQMLGWLHEQYF.

The chain combines TRBV10-3 with TRBJ2-7. This CDR3 is 13 amino acids long. Germline CDR1 and CDR2: ENHRY and SYGVKD. CDR3 residues: CAISSDSSYEQYF.

V gene TRBV6-2 or TRBV6-3 combines with J gene TRBJ2-7; TCRdb reports TRBD1, a call that lacks DNA to check it against. This CDR3 spans 15 amino acids. Germline values: CDR1 MNHEY, CDR2 SVGEGT. The CDR3 sequence is CASSLPGQGVYEQYF.

The CDR3 here is CASTRGSSGANVLTF. The V call is TRBV6-1, the J call TRBJ2-6. The length of the CDR3 is 15 residues. Germline V CDR1 and CDR2: MNHNS, SASEGT.

The V and J genes are TRBV7-6 and TRBJ2-1; TCRdb's D call, TRBD2, is unchecked because there is no DNA. In germline, CDR1 is SGHVS, CDR2 FNYEAQ. The CDR3 sequence is 13 residues long. CDR3 in amino acids: CASSAALASEQFF. Variable domain in full (rest from reference TRBV7-6 and TRBJ2-1): GAGVSQSPRYKVTKRGQDVALRCDPISGHVSLYWYRQALGQGPEFLTYFNYEAQQDKSGLPNDRFSAERPEGSISTLTIQRTEQRDSAMYRCASSAALASEQFFGPGTRLTVL.

The rearrangement joins TRBV10-3 to TRBJ2-5; the D call from TCRdb, TRBD1, cannot be confirmed without DNA. The germline CDR1 and CDR2 sequences are ENHRY and SYGVKD. The CDR3 is made up of 15 amino acids. The CDR3 sequence: CAISESGTTLGTQYF.

The rearrangement joins TRBV11-2 to TRBJ2-1; TCRdb lists TRBD2, though no DNA is available to test this call. This CDR3 is built from 12 residues. Germline CDR1 and CDR2: SGHAT and FQNNGV. This chain's CDR3 is CASSLGTGEQFF.

V usage is TRBV29-1 and J usage is TRBJ2-6. There are 11 residues in the CDR3. CDR1 and CDR2 from the germline V gene are SQVTM and ANQGSEA. The CDR3: CSEPLANVLTF. The full variable domain, in which reference TRBV29-1 and TRBJ2-6 provide the parts outside the CDR3, is SAVISQKPSRDICQRGTSLTIQCQVDSQVTMMFWYRQQPGQSLTLIATANQGSEATYESGFVIDKFPISRPNLTFSTLTVSNMSPEDSSIYLCSEPLANVLTFGAGSRLTVL.

The chain employs TRBV3-1 and TRBJ1-5. Germline CDR1 reads LGHDT; CDR2 reads YNNKEL (reference sequence). The CDR3 has 17 residues. The CDR3 here is CASSRNPETAGGKPQHF.

The chain employs TRBV5-1 and TRBJ2-1; the TRBD2 assignment by TCRdb is unverifiable without DNA. This CDR3 has 19 amino acids. Germline V lookup: CDR1 SGHRS, CDR2 YFSETQ. This CDR3 is CASSLNPSGRRGVYNEQFF.